The next 3 T cell receptor beta chains were all read from a single sample in a study of blood T cell repertoires in COVID-19. The table came from immunoSEQ multiplex PCR; TCRdb's copy has only in-frame clones and leaves some out. The table includes around 250,000 clones, about nine tenths detected once. The sample consisted of peripheral blood. All receptors derive from a man aged 30 to 39 who had recovered from COVID-19.

Concerning this clone: Other DNA sequences in the sample encode the same CDR3. The chain recombines TRBV18 with TRBJ1-1; D is ambiguous. Germline V gives CDR1 KGHSH, CDR2 LQKENI. V shed 3 bases and J shed 1 base, with 6 bases lying between them. The CDR3 consists of 13 residues. CDR3 in amino acids: CASSPSGNTEAFF. The CDR3 DNA reads as TGTGCCAGCTCACCTAGTGGGAACACTGAAGCTTTCTTT.

The rearrangement links TRBV7-8 to TRBJ1-2; D is possibly TRBD1 (6 bases). Trimming cost V 5 bases and J 6 bases, with 13 bases left between them. Germline lookup yields CDR1 SGHVS and CDR2 FQNEAQ. This CDR3 is 13 amino acids long. The CDR3 DNA is TGTGCCAGCAGCCGGAACAGGGATGATGGCTACACCTTC. This translates into CASSRNRDDGYTF.

The V gene is TRBV7-9, the J gene TRBJ1-2; D might be TRBD1 (5 bases). V was pared by 6 bases and J by 7 bases, with 21 bases between. CDR1 is SEHNR and CDR2 is FQNEAQ in the germline V gene (reference sequence). The CDR3 spans 15 residues. CDR3 amino acids: CASSSPGIPLGGYTF. The CDR3 nucleotides read TGTGCCAGCAGTTCTCCAGGGATTCCCTTGGGTGGCTACACCTTC.